This TCR beta chain was documented in a study of T cell repertoires in cytomegalovirus infection. Across the whole study: It was the public TCR beta signatures that indicated both CMV infection and matching HLA type.

CDR3 length: 18 amino acids. CDR1 and CDR2 (germline): MDHEN, SYDVKM. After removal of 4 bases from V and 4 bases from J, the junction contained 18 bases not matched to a gene. MiXCR, run by TCRdb on the reads, gives a single entry per CDR3 protein. The sample contains almost 500,000 distinct CDR3 sequences, over 9% of which appear only once. Specimen: PBMCs. The receptor's source is a human donor in good health (CMV status not recorded). Some clones in this sample may be carry-over from other donors' samples. This chain connects TRBV28 to TRBJ1-2; 7 bases align to TRBD1. The CDR3 bases are TGTGCCAGCAGTTCCCGACAGGGCCGCTCTTATTGGGTCTATGGCTACACCTTC. Amino acid sequence: CASSSRQGRSYWVYGYTF.